This entry lists 5 T cell receptor beta chains sequenced from one sample in a study of T cells in tumors after PD-1 blockade. The table came from immunoSEQ multiplex PCR; TCRdb's copy has only in-frame clones and leaves some out. There are about 59,000 clones in the sample; around 80% occur only once, and under 15% lies in the top ten. Sample: PBMCs, taken before anti-PD-1 treatment. The receptor set was obtained from a human donor with basal cell carcinoma.

This chain links TRBV2 with TRBJ2-7; TRBD1 agrees at 9 bases. Germline V gene data show CDR1 as SNHLY and CDR2 as FYNNEI. The J segment lost 1 base and the V segment lost 6 bases, leaving 10 bases of the junction unmatched. The CDR3 is made up of 16 amino acids. CDR3 in amino acids: CASRRDPGQGSYEQYF. The CDR3 DNA reads TGTGCCAGCAGGAGAGACCCGGGACAGGGATCCTACGAGCAGTACTTC.

This chain links TRBV2 with TRBJ2-6; 11 positions agree with TRBD1. CDR3 length: 16 residues. The germline gives CDR1 SNHLY, CDR2 FYNNEI. The V segment lost 7 bases and the J segment 3 bases; nucleotides outside the gene matches: 5. The DNA for the CDR3 is TGTGCCAGCACTGGACAGGGGGCAGGTGGGGCCAACGTCCTGACTTTC. It encodes CASTGQGAGGANVLTF.

This rearrangement joins TRBV6-5 to TRBJ1-1; tentative D call: TRBD1 (6 bases). The CDR3 has 14 amino acids. Germline V gene sequence: CDR1 MNHEY, CDR2 SVGAGI. Deletions cut 6 bases from V and 6 bases from J, with 17 bases between. As DNA, the CDR3 is TGTGCCAGCAGGCCGGGAGCGGGGGGCGCTGAAGCTTTCTTT. As protein: CASRPGAGGAEAFF.

This clone has just one count. This sequence joins TRBV5-1 and TRBJ1-1; D ambiguous. The CDR3 has 13 residues. The germline CDR1 and CDR2 sequences are SGHRS and YFSETQ. Trimming shortened V by 4 bases and J by 1 base, and 8 bases separated the two germline ends. CDR3 residues: CASSPEGNTEAFF. In DNA form, the CDR3 reads TGCGCCAGCAGCCCGGAGGGGAACACTGAAGCTTTCTTT.

This chain links TRBV7-9 with TRBJ2-5; D may be TRBD1 (5 bases). V was pared by 5 bases and J by 2 bases, with 9 bases between. Germline V gives CDR1 SEHNR, CDR2 FQNEAQ (reference sequence). The CDR3 has 13 residues. CDR3 sequence reads: CASSGTGQETQYF. The CDR3 bases are TGTGCCAGCAGCGGAACAGGACAAGAGACCCAGTACTTC.